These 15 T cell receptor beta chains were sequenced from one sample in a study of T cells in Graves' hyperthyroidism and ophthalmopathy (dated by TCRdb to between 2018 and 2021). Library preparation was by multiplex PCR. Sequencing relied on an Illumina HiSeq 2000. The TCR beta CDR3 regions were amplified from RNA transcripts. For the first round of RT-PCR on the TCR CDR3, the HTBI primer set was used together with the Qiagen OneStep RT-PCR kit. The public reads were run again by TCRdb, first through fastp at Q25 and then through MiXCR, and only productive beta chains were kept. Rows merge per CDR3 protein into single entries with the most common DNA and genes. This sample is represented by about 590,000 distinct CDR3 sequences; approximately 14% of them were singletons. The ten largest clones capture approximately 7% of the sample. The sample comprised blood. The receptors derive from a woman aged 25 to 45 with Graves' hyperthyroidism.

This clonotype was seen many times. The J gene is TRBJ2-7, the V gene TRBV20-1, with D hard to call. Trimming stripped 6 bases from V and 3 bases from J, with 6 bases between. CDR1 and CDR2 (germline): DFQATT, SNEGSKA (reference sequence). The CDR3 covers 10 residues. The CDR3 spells CSATDYEQYF. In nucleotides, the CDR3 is TGCAGTGCCACGGACTACGAGCAGTACTTC.

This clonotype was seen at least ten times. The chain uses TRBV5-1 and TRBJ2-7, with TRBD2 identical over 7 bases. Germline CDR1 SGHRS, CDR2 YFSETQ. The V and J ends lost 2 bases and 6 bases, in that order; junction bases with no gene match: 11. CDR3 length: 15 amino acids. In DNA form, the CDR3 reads TGCGCCAGCAGCTTAGGGACTACCCTCGGCGGCGAGCAGTACTTC. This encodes CASSLGTTLGGEQYF.

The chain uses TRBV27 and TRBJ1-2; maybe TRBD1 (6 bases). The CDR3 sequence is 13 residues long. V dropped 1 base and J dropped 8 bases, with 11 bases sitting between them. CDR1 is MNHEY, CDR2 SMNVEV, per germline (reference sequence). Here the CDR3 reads CASSLYSGGGYTF. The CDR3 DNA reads TGTGCCAGCAGTTTATACTCCGGGGGCGGCTACACCTTC.

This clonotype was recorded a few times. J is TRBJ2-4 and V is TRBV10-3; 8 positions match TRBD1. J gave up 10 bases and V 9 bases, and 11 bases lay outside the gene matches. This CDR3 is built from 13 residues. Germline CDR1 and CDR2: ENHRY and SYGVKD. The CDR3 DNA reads TGTGCCATTACCCCGGGACAGGACGGGATTCAGTACTTC. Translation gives CAITPGQDGIQYF.

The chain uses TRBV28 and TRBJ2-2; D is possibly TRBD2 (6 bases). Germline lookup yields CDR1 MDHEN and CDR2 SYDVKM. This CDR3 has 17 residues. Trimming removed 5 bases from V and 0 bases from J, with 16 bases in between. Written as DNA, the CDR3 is TGTGCCAGCAGTACCCCGGGCCAGCGGGCGAACACCGGGGAGCTGTTTTTT. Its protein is CASSTPGQRANTGELFF.

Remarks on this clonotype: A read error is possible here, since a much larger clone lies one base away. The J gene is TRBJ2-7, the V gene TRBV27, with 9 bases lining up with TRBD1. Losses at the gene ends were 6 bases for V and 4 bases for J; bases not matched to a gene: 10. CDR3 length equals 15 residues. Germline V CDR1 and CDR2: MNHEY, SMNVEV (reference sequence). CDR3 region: CASSDTGTGKYEQYF. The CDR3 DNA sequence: TGTGCCAGCAGCGATACCGGGACAGGGAAATACGAGCAGTACTTC.

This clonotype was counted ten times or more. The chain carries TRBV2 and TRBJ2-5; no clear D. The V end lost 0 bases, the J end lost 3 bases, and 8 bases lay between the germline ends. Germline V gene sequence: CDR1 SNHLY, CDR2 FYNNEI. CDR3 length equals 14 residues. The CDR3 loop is CASSEAGSKETQYF. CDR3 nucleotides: TGTGCCAGCAGTGAAGCAGGGTCGAAAGAGACCCAGTACTTC.

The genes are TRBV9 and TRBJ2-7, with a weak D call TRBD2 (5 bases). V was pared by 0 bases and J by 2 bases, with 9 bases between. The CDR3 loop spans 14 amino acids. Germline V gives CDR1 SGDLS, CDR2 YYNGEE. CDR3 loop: CASSVGGSPYEQYF. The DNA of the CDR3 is TGTGCCAGCAGCGTAGGAGGGAGCCCCTACGAGCAGTACTTC. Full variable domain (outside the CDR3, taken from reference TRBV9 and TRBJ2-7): DSGVTQTPKHLITATGQRVTLRCSPRSGDLSVYWYQQSLDQGLQFLIQYYNGEERAKGNILERFSAQQFPDLHSELNLSSLELGDSALYFCASSVGGSPYEQYFGPGTRLTVT.

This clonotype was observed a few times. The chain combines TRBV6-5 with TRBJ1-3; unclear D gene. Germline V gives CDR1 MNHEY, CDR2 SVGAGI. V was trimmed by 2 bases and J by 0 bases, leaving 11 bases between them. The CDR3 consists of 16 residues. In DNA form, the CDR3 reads TGTGCCAGCAGTTACAACGTCCTTTCCTCTGGAAACACCATATATTTT. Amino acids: CASSYNVLSSGNTIYF.

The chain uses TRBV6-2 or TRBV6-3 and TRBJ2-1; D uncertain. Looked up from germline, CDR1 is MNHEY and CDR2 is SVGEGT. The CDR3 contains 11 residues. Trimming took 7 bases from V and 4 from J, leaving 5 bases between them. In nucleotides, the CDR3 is TGTGCCAGCATGAATTACAATGAGCAGTTCTTC. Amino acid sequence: CASMNYNEQFF.

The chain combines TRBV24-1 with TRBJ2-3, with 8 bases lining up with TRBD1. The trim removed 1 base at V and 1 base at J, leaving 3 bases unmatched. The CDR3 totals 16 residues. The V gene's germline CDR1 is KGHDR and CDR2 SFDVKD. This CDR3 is CATSDFDRGGTDTQYF. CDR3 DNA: TGTGCCACCAGTGATTTTGACAGGGGAGGCACAGATACGCAGTATTTT.

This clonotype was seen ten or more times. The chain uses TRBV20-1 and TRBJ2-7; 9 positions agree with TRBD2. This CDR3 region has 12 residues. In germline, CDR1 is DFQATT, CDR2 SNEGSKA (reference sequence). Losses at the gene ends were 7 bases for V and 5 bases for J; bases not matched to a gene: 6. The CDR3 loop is CSVGSGSNEQYF. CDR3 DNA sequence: TGCAGTGTAGGTAGCGGGAGTAACGAGCAGTACTTC.

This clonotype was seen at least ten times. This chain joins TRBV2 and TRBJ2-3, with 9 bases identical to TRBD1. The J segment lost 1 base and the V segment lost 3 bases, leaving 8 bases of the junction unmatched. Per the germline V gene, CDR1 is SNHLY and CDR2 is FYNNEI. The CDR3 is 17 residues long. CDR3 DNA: TGTGCCAGCAGTGACCTCAGGACAGGGGAAGGCACAGATACGCAGTATTTT. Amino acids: CASSDLRTGEGTDTQYF.

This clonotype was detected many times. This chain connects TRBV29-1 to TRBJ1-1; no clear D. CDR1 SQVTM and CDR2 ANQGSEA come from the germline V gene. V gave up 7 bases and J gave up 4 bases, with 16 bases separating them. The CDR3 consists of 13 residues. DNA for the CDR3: TGCAGCGCTACTAACCCGATGAGCACTGAAGCTTTCTTT. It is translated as CSATNPMSTEAFF.

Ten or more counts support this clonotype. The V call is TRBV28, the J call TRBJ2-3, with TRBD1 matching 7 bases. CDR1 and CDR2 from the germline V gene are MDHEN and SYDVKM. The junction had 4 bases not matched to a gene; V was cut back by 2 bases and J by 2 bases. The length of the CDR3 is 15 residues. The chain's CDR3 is CASSLPTGLTDTQYF. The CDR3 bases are TGTGCCAGCAGTTTACCGACAGGGCTCACAGATACGCAGTATTTT.